A selection of T cell receptor beta chains follows, all from one sample in a study of blood T cell repertoires in COVID-19. Only in-frame clones appear in the TCRdb table, and some are missing; sequencing was by immunoSEQ multiplex PCR. The sample contains over 200,000 clones, 70% to 85% of which appear only once. The sample comprised peripheral blood. These receptors originate from a woman older than 75 with COVID-19, enrolled during active disease. Each CDR3 is given with its conserved first and last residue. Fields, in order: clone size, J gene, D gene, V gene, CDR3 protein, CDR3 DNA. A D gene is named only where the DNA matches it firmly. The size field is filled for only some rows; it gives once, few, many or a size class.

clone_size: few; j_call: TRBJ1-2; d_call: NA; v_call: TRBV7-3; cdr3_aa: CASSPDTLSYYGYTF; cdr3_nt: TGTGCCAGCAGCCCTGACACTCTTTCCTACTATGGCTACACCTTC
clone_size: NA; j_call: TRBJ2-2; d_call: TRBD2; v_call: TRBV4-2; cdr3_aa: CASSQGQTGGGELFF; cdr3_nt: TGTGCCAGCAGCCAAGGGCAGACGGGGGGCGGGGAGCTGTTTTTT
clone_size: once; j_call: TRBJ1-1; d_call: NA; v_call: TRBV5-6; cdr3_aa: CASSFRLGTEAFF; cdr3_nt: TGTGCCAGCAGCTTCAGACTGGGCACTGAAGCTTTCTTT
clone_size: NA; j_call: TRBJ2-7; d_call: TRBD2; v_call: TRBV5-4; cdr3_aa: CASRGGLASYEQYF; cdr3_nt: TGTGCCAGCAGGGGGGGACTAGCGTCCTACGAGCAGTACTTC
clone_size: NA; j_call: TRBJ1-1; d_call: NA; v_call: TRBV6-5; cdr3_aa: CASSVSAGLYEAFF; cdr3_nt: TGTGCCAGCAGCGTTTCTGCGGGCCTCTATGAAGCTTTCTTT
clone_size: NA; j_call: TRBJ2-4; d_call: NA; v_call: TRBV28; cdr3_aa: CASRKPTGNIQYF; cdr3_nt: TGTGCCAGCAGGAAACCTACAGGAAACATTCAGTACTTC
clone_size: NA; j_call: TRBJ2-7; d_call: NA; v_call: TRBV10-3; cdr3_aa: CAISENQRTSYEQYF; cdr3_nt: TGTGCCATCAGCGAAAACCAAAGGACTTCCTACGAGCAGTACTTC
clone_size: once; j_call: TRBJ1-2; d_call: NA; v_call: TRBV19; cdr3_aa: CASSSRAPQGTGYTF; cdr3_nt: TGTGCCAGTAGCTCCCGGGCGCCCCAGGGAACTGGCTACACCTTC
clone_size: NA; j_call: TRBJ1-6; d_call: NA; v_call: TRBV5-1; cdr3_aa: CASSLTGLFNNSPLHF; cdr3_nt: TGCGCCAGCAGCTTGACAGGGCTTTTCAATAATTCACCCCTCCACTTT
clone_size: NA; j_call: TRBJ2-6; d_call: TRBD2; v_call: TRBV19; cdr3_aa: CASSIVSGGPSAGANVLTF; cdr3_nt: TGTGCCAGTAGTATAGTTAGCGGGGGGCCCTCGGCAGGGGCCAACGTCCTGACTTTC
clone_size: once; j_call: TRBJ1-1; d_call: TRBD1; v_call: TRBV5-4; cdr3_aa: CASSSRDRNTEAFF; cdr3_nt: TGTGCCAGCAGCTCCCGGGACAGAAACACTGAAGCTTTCTTT
clone_size: NA; j_call: TRBJ1-6; d_call: NA; v_call: TRBV5-1; cdr3_aa: CASSPVVNSPLHF; cdr3_nt: TGCGCCAGCAGCCCCGTTGTCAATTCACCCCTCCACTTT
clone_size: NA; j_call: TRBJ1-1; d_call: TRBD1; v_call: TRBV19; cdr3_aa: CASSLGQGGTEAFF; cdr3_nt: TGTGCCAGTAGCCTGGGACAGGGGGGCACTGAAGCTTTCTTT
clone_size: NA; j_call: TRBJ1-1; d_call: NA; v_call: TRBV6-5; cdr3_aa: CASRHREGTEAFF; cdr3_nt: TGTGCCAGCAGGCACAGGGAGGGCACTGAAGCTTTCTTT
clone_size: NA; j_call: TRBJ1-6; d_call: TRBD1; v_call: TRBV9; cdr3_aa: CASSPQQGDPYNSPLHF; cdr3_nt: TGTGCCAGCAGCCCCCAGCAGGGGGACCCGTATAATTCACCCCTCCACTTT
clone_size: NA; j_call: TRBJ2-1; d_call: NA; v_call: TRBV5-8; cdr3_aa: CASQAGPSYNEQFF; cdr3_nt: TGTGCCAGCCAGGCGGGCCCCTCCTACAATGAGCAGTTCTTC
clone_size: few; j_call: TRBJ1-6; d_call: NA; v_call: TRBV5-1; cdr3_aa: CASSRDTEYSPLHF; cdr3_nt: TGCGCCAGCAGCAGGGACACAGAATATTCACCCCTCCACTTT
clone_size: once; j_call: TRBJ2-5; d_call: NA; v_call: TRBV5-1; cdr3_aa: CASTSGGGNLETQYF; cdr3_nt: TGCGCCAGCACCTCGGGGGGCGGAAATCTGGAGACCCAGTACTTC
clone_size: few; j_call: TRBJ2-7; d_call: TRBD1; v_call: TRBV6-5; cdr3_aa: CASSRQGLFDEQYF; cdr3_nt: TGTGCCAGCAGCCGACAGGGCCTCTTTGACGAGCAGTACTTC
clone_size: few; j_call: TRBJ1-1; d_call: NA; v_call: TRBV10-1; cdr3_aa: CASSLGRNSKNTEAFF; cdr3_nt: TGCGCCAGCTCGCTGGGGCGGAATTCAAAGAACACTGAAGCTTTCTTT
clone_size: NA; j_call: TRBJ1-3; d_call: TRBD1; v_call: TRBV7-8; cdr3_aa: CASSLRPDLRGRGNTIYF; cdr3_nt: TGTGCCAGCAGTTTACGGCCCGATCTCAGGGGGCGCGGAAACACCATATATTTT
clone_size: NA; j_call: TRBJ1-6; d_call: NA; v_call: TRBV3-1/TRBV3-2; cdr3_aa: CASSQGPDSPLHF; cdr3_nt: TGTGCCAGCAGCCAGGGCCCCGATTCACCCCTCCACTTT
clone_size: NA; j_call: TRBJ1-1; d_call: NA; v_call: TRBV3-1/TRBV3-2; cdr3_aa: CASSPTGNTEAFF; cdr3_nt: TGTGCCAGCAGCCCTACGGGGAACACTGAAGCTTTCTTT
clone_size: once; j_call: TRBJ2-1; d_call: TRBD2; v_call: TRBV7-2; cdr3_aa: CASSPGLAGYNEQFF; cdr3_nt: TGTGCCAGCAGCCCCGGACTAGCGGGGTACAATGAGCAGTTCTTC
clone_size: once; j_call: TRBJ1-2; d_call: TRBD1; v_call: TRBV29-1; cdr3_aa: CSVVGTGVDYGYTF; cdr3_nt: TGCAGCGTTGTTGGGACAGGGGTGGACTATGGCTACACCTTC
clone_size: NA; j_call: TRBJ2-3; d_call: NA; v_call: TRBV11-1; cdr3_aa: CASSLGATDTQYF; cdr3_nt: TGTGCCAGCAGCTTAGGGGCGACAGATACGCAGTATTTT
clone_size: NA; j_call: TRBJ2-5; d_call: NA; v_call: TRBV5-1; cdr3_aa: CASNLTLGRGKWWETQYF; cdr3_nt: TGCGCCAGCAACCTAACATTAGGCCGGGGGAAATGGTGGGAGACCCAGTACTTC
clone_size: NA; j_call: TRBJ2-3; d_call: TRBD1; v_call: TRBV29-1; cdr3_aa: CSVAGAGQGGTDTQYF; cdr3_nt: TGCAGCGTCGCGGGGGCGGGACAGGGGGGCACAGATACGCAGTATTTT
clone_size: NA; j_call: TRBJ1-2; d_call: NA; v_call: TRBV3-1/TRBV3-2; cdr3_aa: CASSQELRQGKGYTF; cdr3_nt: TGTGCCAGCAGCCAAGAACTACGTCAGGGAAAGGGCTACACCTTC